Within the sample, the clone carrying this T cell receptor (beta chain) is medium-sized. The V gene end was trimmed by 0 bases and the J gene end by 7 bases; junction bases not matched to a gene: 9. Germline V gene sequence: CDR1 SGHTA, CDR2 FQGTGA. The CDR3 has 16 residues. Participant age was roughly 18 to 100 years, and participants resided in roughly 25 US areas. Self-reported history from a screening survey and questionnaire set each donor's cohort. Generated by immunoSEQ multiplex PCR, the TCRdb table keeps only in-frame clones and is missing some. The sample includes roughly 76,000 clones, more than 85% of them seen just once. This sample is drawn from a study of blood T cell repertoires in COVID-19. Overall study: The analysed material was cDNA or gDNA that came from T cells, B-cell-depleted T cells, or PBMCs.

The rearrangement uses TRBV7-3 and TRBJ2-1; 7 bases fit TRBD2. The sample comprised PBMCs or T cells enriched from blood (not recorded which). The receptor was derived from a woman aged 45-65 years with acute COVID-19. In nucleotides, the CDR3 is TGTGCCAGCAGCTTAACCCTAGCGGCGGGGGTGAATGAGCAGTTCTTC. It translates to CASSLTLAAGVNEQFF.